The next 3 T cell receptor beta chains were all read from a single sample in a study of T cell responses to AZD1222 COVID-19 vaccine. Assay used: immunoSEQ multiplex PCR; TCRdb lists only in-frame clones, some missing. Here the sample spans about 170,000 clones, about nine tenths being singletons. The sample in question was peripheral blood, obtained on day 0 of AZD1222 vaccination. Source of these receptors: an adult in good health.

V gene TRBV6-2 or TRBV6-3 combines with J gene TRBJ2-3; TRBD2 agrees at 10 bases. This CDR3 has 14 amino acids. The germline V gene has CDR1 MNHEY and CDR2 SVGEGT. Trimming took 3 bases from V and 6 from J; bases not matched to a gene: 3. CDR3 bases: TGTGCCAGCAGTTATACTAGCGGGGTCGATACGCAGTATTTT. Amino acids: CASSYTSGVDTQYF.

This clone was observed a single time. The chain joins TRBV4-1 to TRBJ1-6; 7 nucleotides align to TRBD1. The CDR3 has 15 amino acids. Trimming removed 3 bases from V and 8 bases from J; junction bases left unmatched: 7. Germline V lookup: CDR1 MGHRA, CDR2 YSYEKL. The CDR3 sequence is CASSQEGTADSPLHF. In DNA, the CDR3 is TGCGCCAGCAGCCAGGAAGGGACAGCGGATTCACCCCTCCACTTT.

The chain couples TRBV4-3 to TRBJ1-2; the D gene is possibly TRBD1 (5 bases). V shed 4 bases and J shed 5 bases, with 17 bases lying between them. The CDR3 consists of 15 residues. The germline gives CDR1 LGHNA, CDR2 YSLEER. Here the CDR3 DNA reads TGCGCCAGCAGCCCCCTAGGGGCCCGCACTTATGGCTACACCTTC. Translated, it gives CASSPLGARTYGYTF.